This entry lists 14 T cell receptor beta chains sequenced from one sample in a study of OX40 agonist ivuxolimab in advanced cancers. Data came from immunoSEQ multiplex PCR; TCRdb stores just in-frame clones and leaves some out. The sample has 100,000 to 130,000 clones; around 93% are singletons. The material sequenced was CD4+ or CD8+ T cells sorted from blood, taken in a trial of the OX40 agonist ivuxolimab. The receptors here all came from an adult with an advanced solid tumor such as melanoma, head and neck, liver or kidney cancer.

The genes are TRBV10-1 and TRBJ2-7; a possible D gene is TRBD1 (5 bases). Per the germline V gene, CDR1 is WNHNN and CDR2 is SYGVQD (reference sequence). Trimming removed 3 bases at V and 3 bases at J, with 9 bases between. CDR3 length: 13 residues. The CDR3 DNA sequence: TGCGCCAGCAGTGATGGAGACAGCTACGAGCAGTACTTC. It specifies CASSDGDSYEQYF.

This chain connects TRBV19 to TRBJ1-2; D is undetermined. The CDR3 sequence is 12 residues long. The germline V and J ends were trimmed by 0 bases and 10 bases, with 9 bases remaining between them. Germline V gives CDR1 LNHDA, CDR2 SQIVND (reference sequence). In DNA form, the CDR3 reads TGTGCCAGTAGTATAGATGTAAGCTCCTACACCTTC. Amino acid sequence: CASSIDVSSYTF.

This sequence joins TRBV9 and TRBJ2-2; D may match TRBD1 or TRBD2 (5 bases each). This CDR3 has 17 residues. V was trimmed by 1 base and J by 5 bases, leaving 18 bases between them. CDR1 and CDR2 (germline): SGDLS, YYNGEE. CDR3 loop: CASSVSSSGTYTGELFF. The DNA for the CDR3 is TGTGCCAGCAGCGTATCCTCGTCCGGGACCTATACCGGGGAGCTGTTTTTT.

This clone appeared a single time. The V call is TRBV5-1, the J call TRBJ2-5; D unresolved. CDR3 size: 14 residues. Germline V gene sequence: CDR1 SGHRS, CDR2 YFSETQ. Trimming cost V 0 bases and J 3 bases, with 9 bases left between them. The CDR3 DNA follows: TGCGCCAGCAGCTTGGCCAACGTCGAAGAGACCCAGTACTTC. It specifies CASSLANVEETQYF.

J is TRBJ1-2 and V is TRBV15; D is undetermined. The V and J ends lost 5 bases and 8 bases respectively, with 24 bases between them. CDR1 LNHNV and CDR2 YYDKDF come from the germline V gene (reference sequence). This CDR3 contains 16 residues. The DNA of the CDR3 is TGTGCCACCAGCGCCCAGCGAGGCAAGGAGCCAAGGGGCTACACCTTC. It codes for CATSAQRGKEPRGYTF.

The genes are TRBV11-2 and TRBJ2-3; 11 nucleotides agree with TRBD2. The CDR3 has 16 amino acids. V dropped 5 bases and J dropped 0; count of bases not matched to a gene: 4. Germline CDR1 reads SGHAT; CDR2 reads FQNNGV. This chain's CDR3 is CASSIRLAGSTDTQYF. Here the CDR3 DNA reads TGTGCCAGCAGCATCCGACTAGCGGGGAGCACAGATACGCAGTATTTT.

This sequence joins TRBV11-3 and TRBJ1-6; 7 nucleotides align to TRBD1. Germline CDR1 and CDR2: SGHNT and YENEEA. The CDR3 has 18 residues. J gave up 0 bases and V 0 bases, and 5 bases lay outside the gene matches. The CDR3 DNA reads as TGTGCCAGCAGCTTAGATCAGGGGGGAAGCTCCTATAATTCACCCCTCCACTTT. Translation: CASSLDQGGSSYNSPLHF.

The chain recombines TRBV2 with TRBJ1-1; D gene ambiguous. Germline V gene data show CDR1 as SNHLY and CDR2 as FYNNEI. The CDR3 is 12 amino acids. Trimming shortened V by 4 bases and J by 11 bases, and 14 bases separated the two germline ends. CDR3 sequence reads: CASSVEGLLAFF. The CDR3 bases are TGTGCCAGCAGTGTCGAGGGTCTGTTGGCTTTCTTT.

The table lists this clone with a count of one. This chain connects TRBV28 to TRBJ2-1; 8 nucleotides line up with TRBD2. CDR1 is MDHEN and CDR2 is SYDVKM in the germline V gene. Germline trimming cut 6 bases from V and 6 bases from J; bases unmatched to any gene: 10. This CDR3 is 15 amino acids long. In nucleotides, the CDR3 is TGTGCCAGCAGCCTAGCGGGCGGACTTGGCAATGAGCAGTTCTTC. It yields the protein CASSLAGGLGNEQFF.

The rearrangement links TRBV27 to TRBJ2-2; 10 bases fit TRBD2. The CDR3 has 16 residues. V was pared by 2 bases and J by 1 base, with 1 base of the junction left unmatched. Germline V gene sequence: CDR1 MNHEY, CDR2 SMNVEV (reference sequence). The DNA of the CDR3 is TGTGCCAGCAGTTTAATAGCGGGGGGGAACACCGGGGAGCTGTTTTTT. Residues: CASSLIAGGNTGELFF.

V usage is TRBV15 and J usage is TRBJ1-2; D is uncertain. Germline CDR1 LNHNV, CDR2 YYDKDF (reference sequence). The V and J ends lost 0 bases and 4 bases respectively, with 6 bases between them. The CDR3 covers 13 residues. This CDR3 is CATSRDRTYGYTF. The DNA for the CDR3 is TGTGCCACCAGCAGAGATCGGACCTATGGCTACACCTTC. Together with reference TRBV15 and TRBJ1-2, the CDR3 gives the full variable domain: DAMVIQNPRYQVTQFGKPVTLSCSQTLNHNVMYWYQQKSSQAPKLLFHYYDKDFNNEADTPDNFQSRRPNTSFCFLDIRSPGLGDTAMYLCATSRDRTYGYTFGSGTRLTVV.

The chain has TRBV15 and TRBJ2-5; TRBD1 matches 10 bases. TRBJ2-7 matches the DNA end more closely, so the J call is doubtful. The CDR3 consists of 18 residues. CDR1 is LNHNV, CDR2 YYDKDF, per germline (reference sequence). The CDR3 reads CATSRDGQGVLNSYEQYF. DNA of the CDR3: TGTGCCACCAGCAGAGATGGACAGGGGGTCCTAAACTCCTACGAGCAGTACTTC.

J is TRBJ1-5 and V is TRBV5-1, with D hard to call. CDR3 size: 13 residues. Germline assignment: CDR1 SGHRS and CDR2 YFSETQ. V was cut by 0 bases and J by 7 bases, with 8 bases left in between. CDR3 protein: CASSLGRNQPQHF. The CDR3 DNA is TGCGCCAGCAGCTTGGGCAGAAACCAGCCCCAGCATTTT. Filled out from reference TRBV5-1 and TRBJ1-5, the complete variable domain reads KAGVTQTPRYLIKTRGQQVTLSCSPISGHRSVSWYQQTPGQGLQFLFEYFSETQRNKGNFPGRFSGRQFSNSRSEMNVSTLELGDSALYLCASSLGRNQPQHFGDGTRLSIL.

The chain combines TRBV5-8 with TRBJ1-5; 8 bases match TRBD1. CDR3 length equals 14 residues. The germline CDR1 and CDR2 sequences are SGHTS and YDEGEE. Trimming took 6 bases from V and 1 from J; bases not matched to a gene: 3. The CDR3, as DNA: TGTGCCAGCAACGACAGGGGAAGCAATCAGCCCCAGCATTTT. Residues: CASNDRGSNQPQHF.